These 21 T cell receptor beta chains originate from one sample sequenced in a study of blood T cell repertoires in COVID-19. Clones were read by immunoSEQ multiplex PCR, and TCRdb kept only the in-frame ones, dropping some. The sample holds 200,000 or so clones; 87% are singletons and the top ten take 11%. The specimen was PBMCs or T cells enriched from blood (not recorded which). The receptors stem from a man aged 25-45 years who had recovered from COVID-19.

The chain combines TRBV7-2 with TRBJ2-2, with D possibly matching TRBD2 (6 bases). In germline, CDR1 is SGHTA, CDR2 FQGNSA. The CDR3 totals 16 residues. V lost 0 bases and J 4 bases, leaving 12 bases between the germline ends. CDR3 sequence (DNA): TGTGCCAGCAGCTTAGCGCCACGGCGGGGCACCGGGGAGCTGTTTTTT. Amino acids: CASSLAPRRGTGELFF. The variable domain in full, with the rest retrieved from reference TRBV7-2 and TRBJ2-2, is GAGVSQSPSNKVTEKGKDVELRCDPISGHTALYWYRQSLGQGLEFLIYFQGNSAPDKSGLPSDRFSAERTGGSVSTLTIQRTQQEDSAVYLCASSLAPRRGTGELFFGEGSRLTVL.

This clone was counted once. The chain carries TRBV5-1 and TRBJ2-1; D is perhaps TRBD2 (5 bases). The CDR3 consists of 17 residues. Deletions cut 4 bases from V and 0 bases from J, with 17 bases between. Germline CDR1 reads SGHRS; CDR2 reads YFSETQ. The CDR3 region is CASSRGQSRVSYNEQFF. The CDR3 coding sequence is TGCGCCAGCAGCCGAGGGCAATCCCGGGTCTCCTACAATGAGCAGTTCTTC.

This chain uses TRBV30 with TRBJ1-5, with 7 bases fitting TRBD1. CDR3 size: 16 residues. Germline V CDR1 and CDR2: GTSNPN, SVGIG (reference sequence). V gave up 1 base and J gave up 0 bases; unmatched junction bases: 6. The CDR3 DNA follows: TGTGCCTGGAGTGCCCCCACAGGGGTTAGCAATCAGCCCCAGCATTTT. Translating gives CAWSAPTGVSNQPQHF.

The gene calls are TRBV15 and TRBJ2-7, with D tentatively TRBD2 (5 bases). Germline values: CDR1 LNHNV, CDR2 YYDKDF (reference sequence). The CDR3 runs to 12 residues. The ends were cut back, 0 bases at V and 6 bases at J, with 6 bases in the middle. The CDR3 loop is CATSRDRGEQYF. The CDR3 DNA reads TGTGCCACCAGCAGAGATCGGGGCGAGCAGTACTTC.

The chain uses TRBV27 and TRBJ2-7; tentatively, D is TRBD2 (6 bases). Per the germline V gene, CDR1 is MNHEY and CDR2 is SMNVEV (reference sequence). This CDR3 has 11 amino acids. V lost 2 bases to trimming and J lost 9 bases, with 8 bases between them. The CDR3 is CASSLLGRQYF. CDR3 bases: TGTGCCAGCAGTTTACTCGGGAGGCAGTACTTC.

J is TRBJ2-1 and V is TRBV7-9; D might be TRBD1 (7 bases). V was cut by 4 bases and J by 5 bases, with 12 bases left in between. Germline V CDR1 and CDR2: SEHNR, FQNEAQ (reference sequence). The CDR3 totals 14 residues. The DNA of the CDR3 is TGTGCCAGCAGCTACAGGGGCGGGGACAATGAGCAGTTCTTC. Translation: CASSYRGGDNEQFF.

This sequence joins TRBV7-2 and TRBJ2-5; D remains ambiguous. The V and J ends lost 3 bases and 4 bases respectively, with 12 bases between them. Germline V gene sequence: CDR1 SGHTA, CDR2 FQGNSA. The CDR3 contains 14 residues. CDR3 residues: CASSLIKTLETQYF. The CDR3 nucleotides read TGTGCCAGCAGCTTGATCAAAACATTAGAGACCCAGTACTTC.

The chain uses TRBV2 and TRBJ1-5, with TRBD1 identical over 9 bases. This CDR3 has 17 residues. Unmatched junction bases numbered 14, after V lost 6 bases and J lost 5 bases. Germline V gene lookup returns CDR1 SNHLY and CDR2 FYNNEI. CDR3 bases: TGTGCCAGCAGGGAGAGGGGACAGGGAAATTCCCATCAGCCCCAGCATTTT. Its translation is CASRERGQGNSHQPQHF. The whole variable domain, remainder taken from reference TRBV2 and TRBJ1-5, is EPEVTQTPSHQVTQMGQEVILRCVPISNHLYFYWYRQILGQKVEFLVSFYNNEISEKSEIFDDQFSVERPDGSNFTLKIRSTKLEDSAMYFCASRERGQGNSHQPQHFGDGTRLSIL.

This sequence joins TRBV10-3 and TRBJ1-6; perhaps TRBD1 as D (6 bases). The V gene lost 9 bases and the J gene lost 6 bases, with 12 bases spanning the gap. The CDR3 covers 13 residues. Germline CDR1 ENHRY, CDR2 SYGVKD. CDR3 region: CAIGGGGNSPLHF. CDR3 sequence (DNA): TGTGCCATAGGGGGGGGCGGTAATTCACCCCTCCACTTT.

This clone was found once. The gene calls are TRBV10-3 and TRBJ2-1, with 8 bases aligning to TRBD1. V shed 7 bases and J 8 bases; nucleotides not matched to a gene: 7. The length of the CDR3 is 13 residues. Per germline, CDR1 ENHRY and CDR2 SYGVKD. CDR3 loop: CAITDRVTDEQFF. CDR3 nucleotides: TGTGCCATCACGGACAGGGTAACCGATGAGCAGTTCTTC.

The rearrangement links TRBV27 to TRBJ2-1; TRBD2 matches 10 bases. CDR1 and CDR2 from the germline V gene are MNHEY and SMNVEV (reference sequence). With 8 bases clipped from V and 5 bases from J, the junction kept 9 bases outside the gene matches. The CDR3 runs to 15 residues. In nucleotides, the CDR3 is TGTGCCAGCGGATCCGGGACTAGCGTAGACAATGAGCAGTTCTTC. Its translation: CASGSGTSVDNEQFF.

The chain couples TRBV5-6 to TRBJ2-2; weak D call: TRBD2 (7 bases). V shed 2 bases and J shed 6 bases, with 8 bases lying between them. CDR3 length: 13 amino acids. Germline-derived CDR1 and CDR2 are SGHDT and YYEEEE. CDR3 DNA sequence: TGTGCCAGCAGCTTAGGGGGGGCCGGGGAGCTGTTTTTT. It encodes CASSLGGAGELFF.

This clone was found once. The rearrangement links TRBV27 to TRBJ2-2; 8 bases align to TRBD1. V was clipped by 6 bases and J by 2 bases; unmatched bases: 5. Germline-derived CDR1 and CDR2 are MNHEY and SMNVEV (reference sequence). The CDR3 length is 15 residues. CDR3 loop: CASRTGTGNTGELFF. CDR3 DNA: TGTGCCAGCAGGACCGGGACAGGAAACACCGGGGAGCTGTTTTTT.

V is TRBV9 and J is TRBJ2-6; no firm D call. V shed 0 bases and J shed 0 bases, with 4 bases lying between them. Germline V CDR1 and CDR2: SGDLS, YYNGEE. There are 15 residues in the CDR3. In DNA, the CDR3 is TGTGCCAGCAGCGTAGAAGCCTCTGGGGCCAACGTCCTGACTTTC. Residues: CASSVEASGANVLTF.

The gene calls are TRBV7-6 and TRBJ1-2, with D perhaps TRBD1 (5 bases). The CDR3 loop spans 15 amino acids. Germline CDR1 reads SGHVS; CDR2 reads FNYEAQ. The V gene lost 1 base and the J gene lost 0 bases, with 9 bases spanning the gap. CDR3 in amino acids: CASSLVGDSNYGYTF. Written as DNA, the CDR3 is TGTGCCAGCAGCTTAGTTGGGGACTCTAACTATGGCTACACCTTC.

V usage is TRBV4-2 and J usage is TRBJ2-4; 10 bases line up with TRBD2. J was trimmed by 0 bases and V by 2 bases; bases with no gene match: 13. The CDR3 has 20 residues. Germline V gene lookup returns CDR1 LGHNA and CDR2 YNFKEQ. The CDR3 spells CASSQSNSGGLAAAKNIQYF. CDR3 DNA sequence: TGTGCCAGCAGCCAATCAAATAGCGGGGGGCTTGCTGCAGCCAAAAACATTCAGTACTTC.

This chain links TRBV23-1 with TRBJ1-5; D gene unclear. TRBV23-1 is sorted into the ORF group, with uncertain function. Trimming removed 3 bases from V and 6 bases from J, with 12 bases in between. The CDR3 is made up of 14 amino acids. Written as DNA, the CDR3 is TGCGCCAGCAGTCATAGAGTGCCTATTCAGCCCCAGCATTTT. Protein product: CASSHRVPIQPQHF.

This chain links TRBV7-9 with TRBJ2-3, with 9 bases that match TRBD2. This CDR3 is 17 amino acids long. The germline gives CDR1 SEHNR, CDR2 FQNEAQ (reference sequence). The junction had 13 bases not matched to a gene; V was cut back by 4 bases and J by 5 bases. The CDR3 spells CASSSKRLAGRKDTQYF. CDR3 DNA sequence: TGTGCCAGCAGCTCGAAACGGCTAGCGGGAAGGAAAGATACGCAGTATTTT.

The V call is TRBV2, the J call TRBJ1-5, with a tentative D call TRBD1 (5 bases). Trimming shortened V by 7 bases and J by 3 bases, and 13 bases separated the two germline ends. The germline V gene has CDR1 SNHLY and CDR2 FYNNEI. CDR3 size: 14 residues. CDR3 sequence reads: CASNFGRVNQPQHF. The CDR3 DNA reads TGTGCCAGCAATTTCGGCAGGGTCAATCAGCCCCAGCATTTT.

This rearrangement joins TRBV18 to TRBJ1-4; 8 bases line up with TRBD1. This CDR3 has 14 amino acids. V was clipped by 3 bases and J by 10 bases; unmatched bases: 7. CDR1 is KGHSH, CDR2 LQKENI, per germline. The CDR3 DNA sequence: TGTGCCAGCTCACCCGGACAGGGTAACGCAAAACTGTTTTTT. This gives the protein CASSPGQGNAKLFF.

The chain carries TRBV3-1 (or the pseudogene TRBV3-2) and TRBJ2-1; D not resolved. The V gene's germline CDR1 is LGHDT and CDR2 YNNKEL (reference sequence). With 3 bases removed from V and 3 bases from J, the gap between germline ends came to 6 bases. The CDR3 extends over 13 amino acids. CDR3 amino acids: CASSQYNYNEQFF. DNA for the CDR3: TGTGCCAGCAGCCAGTACAACTACAATGAGCAGTTCTTC.